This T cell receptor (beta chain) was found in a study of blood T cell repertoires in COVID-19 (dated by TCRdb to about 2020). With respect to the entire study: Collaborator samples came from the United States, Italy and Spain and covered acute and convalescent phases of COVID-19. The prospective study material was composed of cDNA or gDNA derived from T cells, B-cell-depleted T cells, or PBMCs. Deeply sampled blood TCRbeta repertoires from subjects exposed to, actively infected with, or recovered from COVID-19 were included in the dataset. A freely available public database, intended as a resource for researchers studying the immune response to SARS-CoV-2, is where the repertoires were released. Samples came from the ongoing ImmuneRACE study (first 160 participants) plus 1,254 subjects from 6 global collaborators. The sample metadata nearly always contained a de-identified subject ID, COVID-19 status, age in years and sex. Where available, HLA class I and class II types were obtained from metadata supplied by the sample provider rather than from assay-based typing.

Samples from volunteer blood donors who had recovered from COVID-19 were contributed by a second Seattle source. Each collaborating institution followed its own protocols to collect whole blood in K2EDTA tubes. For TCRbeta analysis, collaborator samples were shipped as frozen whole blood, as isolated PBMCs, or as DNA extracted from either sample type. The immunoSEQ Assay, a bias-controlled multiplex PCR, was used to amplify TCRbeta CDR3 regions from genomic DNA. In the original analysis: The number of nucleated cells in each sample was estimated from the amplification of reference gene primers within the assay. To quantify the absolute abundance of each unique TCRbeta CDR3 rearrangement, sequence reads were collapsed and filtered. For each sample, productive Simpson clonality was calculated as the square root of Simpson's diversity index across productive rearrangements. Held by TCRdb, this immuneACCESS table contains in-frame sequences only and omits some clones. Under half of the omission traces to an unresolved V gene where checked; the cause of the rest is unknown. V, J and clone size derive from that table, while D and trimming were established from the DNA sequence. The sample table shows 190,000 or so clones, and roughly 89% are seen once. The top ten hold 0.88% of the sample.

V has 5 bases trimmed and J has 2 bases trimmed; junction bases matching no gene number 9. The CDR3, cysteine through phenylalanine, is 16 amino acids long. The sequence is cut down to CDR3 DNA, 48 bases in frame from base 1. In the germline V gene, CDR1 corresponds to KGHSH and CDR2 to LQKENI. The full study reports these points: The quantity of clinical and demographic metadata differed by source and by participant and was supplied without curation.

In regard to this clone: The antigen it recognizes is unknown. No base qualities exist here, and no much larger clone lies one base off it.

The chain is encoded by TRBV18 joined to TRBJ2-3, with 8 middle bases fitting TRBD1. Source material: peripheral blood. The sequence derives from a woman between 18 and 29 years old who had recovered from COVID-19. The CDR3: CASSTAGTGVTDTQYF. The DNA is TGTGCCAGCTCAACCGCCGGGACAGGAGTCACAGATACGCAGTATTTT. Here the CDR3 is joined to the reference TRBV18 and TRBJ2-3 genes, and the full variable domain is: NAGVMQNPRHLVRRRGQEARLRCSPMKGHSHVYWYRQLPEEGLKFMVYLQKENIIDESGMPKERFSAEFPKEGPSILRIQQVVRGDSAAYFCASSTAGTGVTDTQYFGPGTRLTVL.